A single sample gave rise to the 23 T cell receptor beta chains below, sequenced in a study of blood T cell repertoires in COVID-19. Repertoires were generated with immunoSEQ multiplex PCR, while TCRdb's copy carries only in-frame clones and drops some. This table holds some 90,000 clones, about 80% found once. The source material was peripheral blood. The receptors originated from a man aged 70 or older with active or convalescent COVID-19.

This clone has more than one count but fewer than ten. The chain combines TRBV11-2 with TRBJ1-2; TRBD1 agrees at 12 bases. There are 16 residues in the CDR3. The germline V gene encodes CDR1 SGHAT and CDR2 FQNNGV. The V and J ends lost 4 bases and 7 bases, in that order; junction bases with no gene match: 10. CDR3 in DNA: TGTGCCAGCAGCTCTACCGGGACAGGGGGCGCGGGTGGCTACACCTTC. It encodes CASSSTGTGGAGGYTF.

The chain combines TRBV2 with TRBJ2-7; 7 bases match TRBD1. The CDR3 is 11 residues long. The germline V gene encodes CDR1 SNHLY and CDR2 FYNNEI. Losses at the gene ends were 11 bases for V and 3 bases for J; bases not matched to a gene: 4. The CDR3: CAGRTGYEQYF. The CDR3 nucleotides are TGTGCCGGAAGGACAGGCTACGAGCAGTACTTC.

The chain joins TRBV30 to TRBJ1-2, with 11 bases matching TRBD1. Germline CDR1 is GTSNPN and CDR2 is SVGIG (reference sequence). This CDR3 spans 16 amino acids. V shed 3 bases, J shed 6 bases, and the junction held 12 bases outside the gene matches. The CDR3: CAWRDKGGQGGDGYTF. In DNA form, the CDR3 reads TGTGCCTGGAGGGATAAAGGGGGACAGGGGGGAGATGGCTACACCTTC. The full variable domain, its missing parts supplied by reference TRBV30 and TRBJ1-2, is SQTIHQWPATLVQPVGSPLSLECTVEGTSNPNLYWYRQAAGRGLQLLFYSVGIGQISSEVPQNLSASRPQDRQFILSSKKLLLSDSGFYLCAWRDKGGQGGDGYTFGSGTRLTVV.

This clone was observed a handful of times. The V call is TRBV7-2, the J call TRBJ2-6; D might be TRBD1 (6 bases). V lost 3 bases and J 0 bases, leaving 12 bases between the germline ends. This CDR3 comprises 17 residues. Germline V gives CDR1 SGHTA, CDR2 FQGNSA. CDR3 amino acids: CASSLVGGSSGANVLTF. The CDR3 nucleotides are TGTGCCAGCAGCTTGGTAGGGGGAAGCTCTGGGGCCAACGTCCTGACTTTC.

This chain links TRBV7-2 with TRBJ1-1; TRBD1 is a possible D gene (5 bases). Germline V gene data show CDR1 as SGHTA and CDR2 as FQGNSA. Between the trimmed V and J ends, which lost 4 bases and 5 bases, there was a span of 11 bases. The CDR3 length is 13 residues. The CDR3 nucleotides read TGTGCCAGCAGCTCCCAGACAGTAACTGAAGCTTTCTTT. It codes for CASSSQTVTEAFF. Full variable domain (outside the CDR3, taken from reference TRBV7-2 and TRBJ1-1): GAGVSQSPSNKVTEKGKDVELRCDPISGHTALYWYRQSLGQGLEFLIYFQGNSAPDKSGLPSDRFSAERTGGSVSTLTIQRTQQEDSAVYLCASSSQTVTEAFFGQGTRLTVV.

V gene TRBV4-1 combines with J gene TRBJ1-2; the D is unclear. Germline V gene lookup returns CDR1 MGHRA and CDR2 YSYEKL. V lost 1 base and J lost 13, with 19 bases in between. The CDR3 is made up of 14 amino acids. DNA of the CDR3: TGCGCCAGCAGCCAAGCCGGGAGGGCAAATTCTTTCACCTTC. Protein: CASSQAGRANSFTF.

The chain employs TRBV27 and TRBJ1-5; D uncertain. The CDR3 length is 13 residues. Trimming took 11 bases from V and 0 from J, leaving 11 bases between them. Germline CDR1 reads MNHEY; CDR2 reads SMNVEV (reference sequence). The CDR3 nucleotides are TGTGCCGCGGGTAGGCCTAGCAATCAGCCCCAGCATTTT. This translates into CAAGRPSNQPQHF.

This sequence joins TRBV6-6 and TRBJ2-5; a weak D match, TRBD1 (5 bases). This CDR3 has 14 residues. Germline loops: CDR1 MNHNY, CDR2 SVGAGI (reference sequence). V was trimmed by 0 bases and J by 3 bases, leaving 8 bases between them. The CDR3 here is CASSYSTDKETQYF. The CDR3 nucleotides read TGTGCCAGCAGTTACTCGACAGATAAAGAGACCCAGTACTTC.

The chain combines TRBV11-3 with TRBJ2-1; D possibly corresponds to TRBD2 (5 bases). This CDR3 region has 15 residues. Trimming stripped 2 bases from V and 4 bases from J, with 12 bases between. The germline V gene encodes CDR1 SGHNT and CDR2 YENEEA. The CDR3, as DNA: TGTGCCAGCAGCTTAAGTAGCGTGCCATACAATGAGCAGTTCTTC. It translates to CASSLSSVPYNEQFF.

The chain uses TRBV5-3 and TRBJ1-1; the D is unclear. TRBV5-3 is an ORF, and what it does is uncertain. V was trimmed by 1 base and J by 1 base, leaving 17 bases between them. This CDR3 region has 17 residues. The chain's CDR3 is CARSLMAVRPWNTEAFF. In DNA, the CDR3 is TGTGCCAGAAGCTTGATGGCGGTCCGTCCCTGGAACACTGAAGCTTTCTTT.

This clone was recorded once. Here the CDR3 reads CASSLEGAYEQYF. DNA of the CDR3: TGTGCCAGCAGCTTAGAGGGGGCCTACGAGCAGTACTTC. The V gene is TRBV7-9, the J gene TRBJ2-7, with D maybe TRBD1 (6 bases). V was shortened by 1 base and J by 2 bases, with 6 bases between the two germline ends. Germline CDR1 is SEHNR and CDR2 is FQNEAQ (reference sequence). The CDR3 consists of 13 residues.

This clone was observed a single time. The V gene is TRBV10-3, the J gene TRBJ1-5; D might be TRBD1 (6 bases). Per the germline V gene, CDR1 is ENHRY and CDR2 is SYGVKD. The germline V and J ends were trimmed by 3 bases and 7 bases, with 13 bases remaining between them. The length of the CDR3 is 14 residues. The CDR3 loop is CAISEGGDGQPQHF. CDR3 bases: TGTGCCATCAGTGAAGGGGGGGATGGGCAGCCCCAGCATTTT.

V gene TRBV29-1 combines with J gene TRBJ1-3; D gene uncertain. Germline V gene data show CDR1 as SQVTM and CDR2 as ANQGSEA. This CDR3 is 12 amino acids long. V gave up 6 bases and J gave up 0 bases, with 6 bases separating them. Written as DNA, the CDR3 is TGCAGCGTGGAGACCTCTGGAAACACCATATATTTT. Residues: CSVETSGNTIYF.

The rearrangement links TRBV7-2 to TRBJ2-7; possible D gene TRBD1, 6 bases. The CDR3 sequence is 13 residues long. CDR1 is SGHTA, CDR2 FQGNSA, per germline. The V end was cut by 5 bases, the J end by 2 bases, with 10 bases between. CDR3 residues: CASSRQVTYEQYF. CDR3 nucleotide sequence: TGTGCCAGCAGCCGACAGGTCACCTACGAGCAGTACTTC.

To note about this clone: An end of the junction differs from the germline gene, which may be a read error. The V gene is TRBV7-7, the J gene TRBJ2-3; D remains unclear. The germline V gene encodes CDR1 SSHAT and CDR2 FNYEAQ (reference sequence). CDR3 length: 12 residues. CDR3 loop: CASSSGTDTQYF. CDR3 sequence (DNA): TGTGCTAGCAGCTCCGGCACAGATACGCAGTATTTT.

The chain uses TRBV10-3 and TRBJ1-6, with a weak D call TRBD1 (5 bases). Germline V gene lookup returns CDR1 ENHRY and CDR2 SYGVKD. The CDR3 runs 17 residues. The germline V and J ends were trimmed by 2 bases and 5 bases, with 16 bases remaining between them. The CDR3 region is CAISEKGVGGDNSPLHF. The CDR3 bases are TGTGCCATCAGTGAGAAGGGTGTCGGGGGGGATAATTCACCCCTCCACTTT.

The chain recombines TRBV2 with TRBJ2-5; D is perhaps TRBD1 (6 bases). CDR1 and CDR2 from the germline V gene are SNHLY and FYNNEI. With 4 bases removed from V and 7 bases from J, the gap between germline ends came to 19 bases. The CDR3 spans 15 residues. CDR3 DNA: TGTGCCAGCAGTGGAGATTCGAGGGACATATCGACCCAGTACTTC. This codes for CASSGDSRDISTQYF.

The V call is TRBV7-9, the J call TRBJ1-1, with TRBD1 identical over 7 bases. Trimming took 8 bases from V and 3 from J; bases not matched to a gene: 9. The CDR3 length is 14 residues. Per germline, CDR1 SEHNR and CDR2 FQNEAQ (reference sequence). DNA for the CDR3: TGTGCCAGCGGGATACAGGGGCAGTACACTGAAGCTTTCTTT. Translating it yields CASGIQGQYTEAFF.

The chain combines TRBV7-9 with TRBJ2-1, with D possibly being TRBD2 (5 bases). The germline gives CDR1 SEHNR, CDR2 FQNEAQ (reference sequence). Deletions cut 8 bases from V and 9 bases from J, with 17 bases between. The length of the CDR3 is 13 residues. CDR3 amino acids: CASGPRGEGEQFF. The CDR3 DNA is TGTGCCAGCGGACCTCGGGGTGAGGGTGAGCAGTTCTTC.

This sequence joins TRBV12-3 or TRBV12-4 and TRBJ1-5; no firm D call. V was clipped by 6 bases and J by 4 bases, with 10 bases between them. The CDR3 is made up of 13 amino acids. The CDR3 nucleotides read TGTGCCAGCAGACCCCAGGAAAATCAGCCCCAGCATTTT. Translated: CASRPQENQPQHF.

The sample holds one count of this clone. This chain uses TRBV5-1 with TRBJ2-1; D is unresolved. V was shortened by 4 bases and J by 9 bases, with 17 bases between the two germline ends. Germline CDR1 SGHRS, CDR2 YFSETQ. CDR3 size: 14 residues. As DNA, the CDR3 is TGCGCCAGCAGCCGGATGCCTTCAGGAAGTGAGCAGTTCTTC. This sequence encodes CASSRMPSGSEQFF.

In this sample, this clone turned up once. This chain uses TRBV27 with TRBJ2-3; 8 bases agree with TRBD2. The CDR3 consists of 22 residues. CDR1 and CDR2 (germline): MNHEY, SMNVEV (reference sequence). V was pared by 0 bases and J by 5 bases, with 25 bases of the junction left unmatched. Here the CDR3 reads CASSLSGRRLARSRARGDTQYF. CDR3 in DNA: TGTGCCAGCAGTTTATCGGGTAGGAGACTAGCGCGGTCCCGGGCCCGGGGAGATACGCAGTATTTT.

The CDR3 DNA sequence: TGTGCCAGTTCCCTAGAGCGGGGTTCCGGCGAGCAGTACTTC. Translating it yields CASSLERGSGEQYF. The gene calls are TRBV19 and TRBJ2-7; 7 bases line up with TRBD2. The germline CDR1 and CDR2 sequences are LNHDA and SQIVND (reference sequence). The CDR3 runs to 14 residues. The junction had 13 bases not matched to a gene; V was cut back by 8 bases and J by 6 bases.